This entry features one T cell receptor beta chain sequence. Its target is not known. Some clones are missing from TCRdb's copy, which holds only in-frame ones; the method was immunoSEQ multiplex PCR. This table has tens of thousands of clones, over 75% appearing once. CDR3 length: 15 amino acids. From germline, CDR1 is SGHDN and CDR2 FVKESK. J gave up 8 bases and V 2 bases, and 8 bases lay outside the gene matches. This record belongs to a study of T cell responses to AZD1222 COVID-19 vaccine. Whole-study results and caveats: Repertoire sampling was restricted to post-peak T cell response timepoints.

Sequences were derived from peripheral blood, sampled on day 0 of AZD1222 vaccination. V is TRBV14 and J is TRBJ2-1; 8 bases align to TRBD2. This TCR derives from an adult in good health. The CDR3 DNA is TGTGCCAGCAGCCAATTAGCGGGGCTCGCCGATGAGCAGTTCTTC. This sequence encodes CASSQLAGLADEQFF.